A single sample gave rise to the 23 T cell receptor beta chains below, sequenced in a study of blood T cell repertoires in COVID-19. Generated by immunoSEQ multiplex PCR, the TCRdb table keeps only in-frame clones and is missing some. The repertoire includes roughly 180,000 clones, 75% to 90% of them detected once, and under 9.5% sits in the top ten. The sequenced sample was peripheral blood. The receptors stem from a woman in her sixties or seventies with acute or convalescent COVID-19.

This chain connects TRBV21-1 to TRBJ2-3; the D call TRBD2 from the table was never checked on the DNA. TRBV21-1 is a pseudogene. There are 16 residues in the CDR3. The CDR3 DNA follows: TGTGCCAGCAGCAAAGTCGAGCGGGAGAGGGCAGATACGCAGTATTTT. Its translation is CASSKVERERADTQYF.

The V gene is TRBV4-2, the J gene TRBJ1-1; no firm D call. Trimming shortened V by 0 bases and J by 0 bases, and 8 bases separated the two germline ends. Germline V gives CDR1 LGHNA, CDR2 YNFKEQ. The CDR3 is made up of 15 amino acids. The CDR3 bases are TGTGCCAGCAGCCAAGAGGGCCAGTTGAACACTGAAGCTTTCTTT. Its protein is CASSQEGQLNTEAFF.

Only a few counts were recorded for this clone. The J gene is TRBJ1-2, the V gene TRBV5-6; no reliable D call. The CDR3 consists of 15 residues. Trimming stripped 3 bases from V and 4 bases from J, with 16 bases between. Germline CDR1 reads SGHDT; CDR2 reads YYEEEE. The CDR3 DNA sequence: TGTGCCAGCAGCTCGCGATACCTACACAGCTATGGCTACACCTTC. Encoded protein: CASSSRYLHSYGYTF.

V gene TRBV7-2 combines with J gene TRBJ1-5; D unclear. Trimming cost V 5 bases and J 4 bases, with 9 bases left between them. Germline assignment: CDR1 SGHTA and CDR2 FQGNSA. The CDR3 is 13 residues long. The CDR3 DNA reads as TGTGCCAGCAGCGCTACCCCGAATCAGCCCCAGCATTTT. Its translation is CASSATPNQPQHF.

The J gene is TRBJ2-2, the V gene TRBV28; maybe TRBD1 (6 bases). The CDR3 is made up of 16 amino acids. V was clipped by 7 bases and J by 3 bases, with 18 bases between them. Germline CDR1 reads MDHEN; CDR2 reads SYDVKM. The CDR3 nucleotides are TGTGCCAGCACCTGGGGGCAGGGTCGCGACACCGGGGAGCTGTTTTTT. Translated, it gives CASTWGQGRDTGELFF.

The V call is TRBV2, the J call TRBJ1-2, with 7 bases that match TRBD1. CDR3 length: 14 residues. V lost 6 bases and J lost 4; bases outside the gene matches: 8. Germline lookup yields CDR1 SNHLY and CDR2 FYNNEI. CDR3 in amino acids: CASRTDRVSYGYTF. CDR3 bases: TGTGCCAGCAGAACTGACAGGGTGAGCTATGGCTACACCTTC.

The table lists this clone with a few counts. This chain joins TRBV18 and TRBJ2-1; 7 bases match TRBD2. Germline-derived CDR1 and CDR2 are KGHSH and LQKENI. Trimming took 2 bases from V and 3 from J; bases not matched to a gene: 7. The CDR3 length is 16 residues. DNA of the CDR3: TGTGCCAGCTCACCAATAGCTAGCGGTTTCTACAATGAGCAGTTCTTC. As protein: CASSPIASGFYNEQFF.

The V gene is TRBV18, the J gene TRBJ1-1; 7 bases fit TRBD1. The trim removed 1 base at V and 4 bases at J, leaving 3 bases unmatched. Germline loops: CDR1 KGHSH, CDR2 LQKENI. This CDR3 spans 14 amino acids. DNA of the CDR3: TGTGCCAGCTCACCACAGGGGGCGGTCACTGAAGCTTTCTTT. It codes for CASSPQGAVTEAFF.

The chain is built from TRBV13 and TRBJ1-1; 8 bases are a match to TRBD1. Unmatched junction bases numbered 15, after V lost 4 bases and J lost 5 bases. The CDR3 totals 17 residues. The germline CDR1 and CDR2 sequences are PRHDT and FYEKMQ (reference sequence). The CDR3 nucleotides read TGTGCCAGCAGCTCCCGGACAGGGCGTCTCGGAGGGACTGAAGCTTTCTTT. Translating gives CASSSRTGRLGGTEAFF.

This clone turned up a few times. The chain is built from TRBV6-5 and TRBJ1-2, with 7 bases matching TRBD1. The germline CDR1 and CDR2 sequences are MNHEY and SVGAGI. Germline trimming cut 0 bases from V and 8 bases from J; bases unmatched to any gene: 9. There are 15 residues in the CDR3. The CDR3 here is CASSYSIIQGFGYTF. The CDR3 nucleotides are TGTGCCAGCAGTTACTCGATTATACAGGGGTTCGGCTACACCTTC.

This chain uses TRBV4-2 with TRBJ1-4; TRBD1 agrees at 7 bases. This CDR3 has 14 amino acids. J was trimmed by 11 bases and V by 0 bases; bases with no gene match: 6. Germline assignment: CDR1 LGHNA and CDR2 YNFKEQ. In DNA form, the CDR3 reads TGTGCCAGCAGCCAAGATATTGACAGGGCTAAACTGTTTTTT. This encodes CASSQDIDRAKLFF.

This chain joins TRBV9 and TRBJ1-1; a possible D gene is TRBD1 (5 bases). V was cut by 0 bases and J by 6 bases, with 15 bases left in between. The CDR3 spans 15 residues. Germline CDR1 and CDR2: SGDLS and YYNGEE. The CDR3 region is CASSVEPGGAPEAFF. In nucleotides, the CDR3 is TGTGCCAGCAGCGTAGAGCCCGGGGGAGCCCCTGAAGCTTTCTTT.

The chain has TRBV28 and TRBJ2-7; 7 nucleotides line up with TRBD1. The CDR3 extends over 12 amino acids. The V and J ends lost 7 bases and 2 bases, in that order; junction bases with no gene match: 2. Per the germline V gene, CDR1 is MDHEN and CDR2 is SYDVKM. The CDR3 spells CASKGQTYEQYF. The CDR3 DNA follows: TGTGCCAGCAAGGGACAGACCTACGAGCAGTACTTC.

The table lists this clone with a few counts. The V gene is TRBV5-1, the J gene TRBJ1-2, with 8 bases aligning to TRBD1. Germline trimming cut 4 bases from V and 6 bases from J; bases unmatched to any gene: 2. CDR3 length equals 12 residues. Germline CDR1 reads SGHRS; CDR2 reads YFSETQ. CDR3 sequence (DNA): TGCGCCAGCAGCGAGACAGGGGATGGCTACACCTTC. This translates into CASSETGDGYTF.

The gene calls are TRBV25-1 and TRBJ1-2; D is uncertain. CDR1 and CDR2 from the germline V gene are MGHDK and SYGVNS. This CDR3 spans 12 amino acids. V gave up 1 base and J gave up 5 bases, with 5 bases separating them. CDR3 residues: CASSEWAYGYTF. The CDR3 DNA reads TGTGCCAGCAGTGAATGGGCTTATGGCTACACCTTC.

The chain links TRBV5-1 to TRBJ2-5; D is unresolved. Trimming took 1 base from V and 3 from J, leaving 7 bases between them. The CDR3 totals 13 residues. Germline V CDR1 and CDR2: SGHRS, YFSETQ. CDR3: CASSLFPKETQYF. The CDR3 nucleotides are TGCGCCAGCAGCTTGTTCCCCAAAGAGACCCAGTACTTC.

The rearrangement links TRBV6-5 to TRBJ1-6; 8 nucleotides align to TRBD1. V was pared by 4 bases and J by 10 bases, with 6 bases of the junction left unmatched. This CDR3 is built from 14 residues. Germline V gene data show CDR1 as MNHEY and CDR2 as SVGAGI. CDR3: CASSSTGVGSPLHF. The CDR3 nucleotides are TGTGCCAGCAGTTCGACAGGGGTTGGGTCACCCCTCCACTTT.

The chain carries TRBV30 and TRBJ1-4, with 7 positions matching TRBD1. This CDR3 has 13 amino acids. Trimming removed 4 bases from V and 7 bases from J; junction bases left unmatched: 6. Germline V CDR1 and CDR2: GTSNPN, SVGIG (reference sequence). CDR3 coding DNA: TGTGCCTGGACTAGGGGGCTAAGTGAAAAACTGTTTTTT. Protein: CAWTRGLSEKLFF.

This clone appeared once. V gene TRBV2 combines with J gene TRBJ2-3, with TRBD2 matching over 15 bases. This CDR3 has 16 residues. The ends lost 7 bases at V and 4 bases at J; junction bases unmatched: 6. Germline V gene sequence: CDR1 SNHLY, CDR2 FYNNEI. This chain's CDR3 is CASKGLAGGRADTQYF. The CDR3 bases are TGTGCCAGCAAGGGACTAGCGGGAGGTCGCGCAGATACGCAGTATTTT.

This rearrangement joins TRBV3-1 (or the pseudogene TRBV3-2) to TRBJ1-4; unclear D gene. This CDR3 has 17 amino acids. CDR1 and CDR2 (germline): LGHDT, YNNKEL (reference sequence). V was trimmed by 0 bases and J by 0 bases, leaving 11 bases between them. Here the CDR3 DNA reads TGTGCCAGCAGCCAAGAGGCAGTCTTTGCAACTAATGAAAAACTGTTTTTT. It yields the protein CASSQEAVFATNEKLFF.

This clone was seen more than once but under ten times. V gene TRBV3-1 (or the pseudogene TRBV3-2) combines with J gene TRBJ2-2, with D possibly being TRBD2 (6 bases). The germline V and J ends were trimmed by 3 bases and 1 base, with 12 bases remaining between them. Germline-derived CDR1 and CDR2 are LGHDT and YNNKEL (reference sequence). The CDR3 extends over 16 amino acids. The CDR3 sequence: CASSHLRDLNTGELFF. Here the CDR3 DNA reads TGTGCCAGCAGCCACCTCCGGGACTTGAACACCGGGGAGCTGTTTTTT.

The chain carries TRBV24-1 and TRBJ1-1, with D perhaps TRBD1 (6 bases). Germline loops: CDR1 KGHDR, CDR2 SFDVKD. This CDR3 contains 14 residues. V dropped 7 bases and J dropped 2 bases, with 13 bases sitting between them. CDR3 region: CATRLGGRNTEAFF. Here the CDR3 DNA reads TGTGCCACCAGGTTGGGGGGGCGAAACACTGAAGCTTTCTTT.

This clone was picked up a small number of times. V is TRBV9 and J is TRBJ2-3, with a tentative D call TRBD2 (5 bases). In germline, CDR1 is SGDLS, CDR2 YYNGEE. The CDR3 sequence is 16 residues long. With 6 bases removed from V and 2 bases from J, the gap between germline ends came to 19 bases. CDR3 loop: CASIRQERRYTDTQYF. The CDR3 DNA is TGTGCCAGCATCCGCCAAGAGCGGAGATACACAGATACGCAGTATTTT. Full variable domain (outside the CDR3, taken from reference TRBV9 and TRBJ2-3): DSGVTQTPKHLITATGQRVTLRCSPRSGDLSVYWYQQSLDQGLQFLIQYYNGEERAKGNILERFSAQQFPDLHSELNLSSLELGDSALYFCASIRQERRYTDTQYFGPGTRLTVL.